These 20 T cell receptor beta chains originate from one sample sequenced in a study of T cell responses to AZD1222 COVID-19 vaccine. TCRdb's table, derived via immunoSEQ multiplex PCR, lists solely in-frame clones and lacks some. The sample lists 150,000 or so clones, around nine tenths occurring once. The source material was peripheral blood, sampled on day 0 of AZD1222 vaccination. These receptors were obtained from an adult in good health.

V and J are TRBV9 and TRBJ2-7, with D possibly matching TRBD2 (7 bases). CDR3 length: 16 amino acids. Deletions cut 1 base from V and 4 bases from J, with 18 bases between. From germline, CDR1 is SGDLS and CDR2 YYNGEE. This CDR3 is CASSVSFGAGAYEQYF. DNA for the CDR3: TGTGCCAGCAGCGTATCCTTTGGGGCGGGGGCTTACGAGCAGTACTTC.

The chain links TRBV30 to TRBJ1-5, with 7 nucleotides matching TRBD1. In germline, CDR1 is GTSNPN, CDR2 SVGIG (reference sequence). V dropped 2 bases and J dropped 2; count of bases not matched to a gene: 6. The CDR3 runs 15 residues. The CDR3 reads CAWSPTGDRNQPQHF. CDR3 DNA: TGTGCCTGGAGTCCTACAGGGGACCGCAATCAGCCCCAGCATTTT.

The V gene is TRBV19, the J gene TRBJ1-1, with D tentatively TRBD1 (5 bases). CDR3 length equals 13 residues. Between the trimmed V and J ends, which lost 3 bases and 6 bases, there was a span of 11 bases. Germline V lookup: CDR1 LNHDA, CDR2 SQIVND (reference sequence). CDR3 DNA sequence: TGTGCCAGTAGTATCCAAGCAGGGTCTGAAGCTTTCTTT. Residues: CASSIQAGSEAFF.

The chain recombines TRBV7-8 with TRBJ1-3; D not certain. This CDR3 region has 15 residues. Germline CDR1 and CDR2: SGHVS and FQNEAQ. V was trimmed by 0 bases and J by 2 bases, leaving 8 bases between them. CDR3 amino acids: CASSLAPSTGNTIYF. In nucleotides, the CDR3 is TGTGCCAGCAGCTTAGCCCCCTCGACTGGAAACACCATATATTTT.

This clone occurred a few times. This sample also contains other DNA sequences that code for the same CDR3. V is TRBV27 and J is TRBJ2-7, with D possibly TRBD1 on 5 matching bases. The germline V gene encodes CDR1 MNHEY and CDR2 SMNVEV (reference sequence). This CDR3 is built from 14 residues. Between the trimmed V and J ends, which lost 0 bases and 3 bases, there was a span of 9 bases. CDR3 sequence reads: CASSLSRQSYEQYF. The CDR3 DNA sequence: TGTGCCAGCAGTTTATCCCGACAGAGCTACGAGCAGTACTTC.

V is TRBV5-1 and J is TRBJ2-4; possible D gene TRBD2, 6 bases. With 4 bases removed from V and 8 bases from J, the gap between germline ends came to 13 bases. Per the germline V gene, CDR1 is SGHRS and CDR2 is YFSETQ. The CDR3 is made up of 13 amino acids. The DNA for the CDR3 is TGCGCCAGCAGCCCCGGGACTGGGGACATTCAGTACTTC. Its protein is CASSPGTGDIQYF.

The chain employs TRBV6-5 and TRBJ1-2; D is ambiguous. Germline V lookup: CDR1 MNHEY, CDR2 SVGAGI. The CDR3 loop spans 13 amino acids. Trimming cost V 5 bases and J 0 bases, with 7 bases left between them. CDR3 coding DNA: TGTGCCAGCAGTCTGGACCCTAACTATGGCTACACCTTC. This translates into CASSLDPNYGYTF.

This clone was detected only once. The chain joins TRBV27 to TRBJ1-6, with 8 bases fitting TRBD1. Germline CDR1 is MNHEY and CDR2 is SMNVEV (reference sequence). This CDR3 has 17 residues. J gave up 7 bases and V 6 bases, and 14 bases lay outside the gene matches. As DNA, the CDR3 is TGTGCCAGCAGCTCCCCATCGAGACAGGGGTGGAATTCACCCCTCCACTTT. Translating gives CASSSPSRQGWNSPLHF.

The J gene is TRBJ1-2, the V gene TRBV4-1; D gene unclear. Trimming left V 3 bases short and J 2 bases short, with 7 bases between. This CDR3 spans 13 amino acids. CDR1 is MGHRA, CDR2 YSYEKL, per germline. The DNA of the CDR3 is TGCGCCAGCAGCCAGTCTCACAACTATGGCTACACCTTC. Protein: CASSQSHNYGYTF.

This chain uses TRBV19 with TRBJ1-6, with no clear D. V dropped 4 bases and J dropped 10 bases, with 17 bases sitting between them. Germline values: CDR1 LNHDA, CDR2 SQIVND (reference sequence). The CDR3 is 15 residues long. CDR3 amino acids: CASSKRSSDGSPLHF. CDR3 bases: TGTGCCAGTAGTAAAAGGTCCAGCGACGGATCACCCCTCCACTTT.

The CDR3 DNA reads as TGCGCCAGCAGCCGAGGGTCTGCAACTAATGAAAAACTGTTTTTT. Translated: CASSRGSATNEKLFF. The rearrangement uses TRBV5-1 and TRBJ1-4; D gene unclear. Trimming cost V 4 bases and J 0 bases, with 10 bases left between them. Per the germline V gene, CDR1 is SGHRS and CDR2 is YFSETQ. This CDR3 has 15 amino acids.

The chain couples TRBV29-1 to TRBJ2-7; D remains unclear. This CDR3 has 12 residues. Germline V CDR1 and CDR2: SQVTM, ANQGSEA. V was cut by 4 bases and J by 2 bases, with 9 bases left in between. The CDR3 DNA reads TGCAGCGTTGTCGGCGGAGCCTACGAGCAGTACTTC. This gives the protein CSVVGGAYEQYF.

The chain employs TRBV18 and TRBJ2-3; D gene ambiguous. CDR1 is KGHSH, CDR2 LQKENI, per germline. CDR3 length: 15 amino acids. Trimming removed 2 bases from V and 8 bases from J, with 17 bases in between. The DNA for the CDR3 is TGTGCCAGCTCACCAGGGCTAGACCAGACGGGTACGCAGTATTTT. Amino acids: CASSPGLDQTGTQYF.

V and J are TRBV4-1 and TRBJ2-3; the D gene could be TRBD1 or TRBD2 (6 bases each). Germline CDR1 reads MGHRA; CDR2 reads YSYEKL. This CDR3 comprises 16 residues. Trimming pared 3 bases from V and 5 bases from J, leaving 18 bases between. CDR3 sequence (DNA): TGCGCCAGCAGCCAGGAGACGGGGGCTTCGGGAGATACGCAGTATTTT. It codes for CASSQETGASGDTQYF.

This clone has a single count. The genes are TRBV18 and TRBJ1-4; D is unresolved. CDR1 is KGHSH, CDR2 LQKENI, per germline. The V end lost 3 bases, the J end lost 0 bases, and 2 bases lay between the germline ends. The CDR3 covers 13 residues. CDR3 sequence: CASSPTTNEKLFF. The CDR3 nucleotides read TGTGCCAGCTCACCTACAACTAATGAAAAACTGTTTTTT.

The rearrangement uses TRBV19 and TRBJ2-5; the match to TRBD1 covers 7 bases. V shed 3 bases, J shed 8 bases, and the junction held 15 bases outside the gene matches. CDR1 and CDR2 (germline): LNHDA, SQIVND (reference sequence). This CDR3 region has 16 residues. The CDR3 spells CASSIGVQGPKRTQYF. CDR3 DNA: TGTGCCAGTAGTATCGGTGTACAGGGGCCCAAGAGAACCCAGTACTTC.

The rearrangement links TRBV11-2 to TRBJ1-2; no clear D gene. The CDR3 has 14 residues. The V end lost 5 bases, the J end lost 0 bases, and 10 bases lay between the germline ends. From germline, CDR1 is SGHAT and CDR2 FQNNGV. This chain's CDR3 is CASSPRPTNYGYTF. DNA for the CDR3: TGTGCCAGCAGCCCCCGTCCTACTAACTATGGCTACACCTTC.

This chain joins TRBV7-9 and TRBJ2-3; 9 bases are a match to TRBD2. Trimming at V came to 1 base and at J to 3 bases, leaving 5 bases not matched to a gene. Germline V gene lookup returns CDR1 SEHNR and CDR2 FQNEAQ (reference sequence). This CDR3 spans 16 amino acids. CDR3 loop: CASSLVASGVTDTQYF. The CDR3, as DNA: TGTGCCAGCAGCTTAGTTGCTAGCGGGGTGACAGATACGCAGTATTTT.

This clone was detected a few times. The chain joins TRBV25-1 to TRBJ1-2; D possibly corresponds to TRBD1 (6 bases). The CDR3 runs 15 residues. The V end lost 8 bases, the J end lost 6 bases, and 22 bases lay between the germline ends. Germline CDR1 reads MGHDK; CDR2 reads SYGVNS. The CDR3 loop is CASGRGDISLDGYTF. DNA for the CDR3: TGTGCCAGCGGAAGAGGGGACATCTCCCTTGATGGCTACACCTTC.

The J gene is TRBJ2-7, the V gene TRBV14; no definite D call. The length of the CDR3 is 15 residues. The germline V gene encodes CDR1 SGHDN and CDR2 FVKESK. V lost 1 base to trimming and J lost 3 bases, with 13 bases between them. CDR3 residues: CASSQALNSGYEQYF. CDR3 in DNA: TGTGCCAGCAGCCAAGCTCTCAATTCGGGCTACGAGCAGTACTTC.